These T cell receptor beta chains were read from a single sample in a study of cytomegalovirus exposure and HLA in healthy donors. The data were produced by immunoSEQ multiplex PCR, yet TCRdb's version contains in-frame clones alone and is incomplete. The data contain over 100,000 clones, roughly 80% of them singletons. The sequencing sample was made of PBMCs. The source of these receptors is a female donor in good health and CMV-seronegative. The CDR3 runs from the conserved cysteine through the conserved F or W. A D gene is named only where the DNA matches it firmly. Rows may omit the clone size; those that give it use once, few, many or a size class.

TRBJ2-7 few TRBD1 TRBV28 CASTRQGLYEQYF TGTGCCAGCACCAGACAGGGCCTCTACGAGCAGTACTTC
TRBJ1-5 . TRBD1 TRBV19 CASSLWTGAIQPQHF TGTGCCAGTAGCTTGTGGACAGGGGCCATCCAGCCCCAGCATTTT
TRBJ2-2 . . TRBV7-3 CASSLGGRSTGELFF TGTGCCAGCAGCTTGGGGGGGCGGAGCACCGGGGAGCTGTTTTTT
TRBJ2-7 . TRBD1 TRBV9 CASSVRAGGYEQYF TGTGCCAGCAGCGTAAGGGCAGGGGGCTACGAGCAGTACTTC
TRBJ2-7 . TRBD2 TRBV10-3 CAISAGLAGTYEQYF TGTGCCATCAGCGCGGGACTAGCGGGGACCTACGAGCAGTACTTC
TRBJ2-7 . TRBD2 TRBV9 CASSAGSGVIYEQYF TGTGCCAGCAGCGCGGGCAGCGGGGTTATCTACGAGCAGTACTTC
TRBJ2-5 . . TRBV30 CAWSPGTSQETQYF TGTGCCTGGAGTCCAGGGACTTCCCAAGAGACCCAGTACTTC
TRBJ2-3 . . TRBV4-1 CASSSQGMADTQYF TGCGCCAGCAGCTCACAGGGAATGGCAGATACGCAGTATTTT
TRBJ1-5 . . TRBV28 CASSLLGGANQPQHF TGTGCCAGCAGTCTCCTGGGAGGGGCGAATCAGCCCCAGCATTTT
TRBJ2-1 . . TRBV19 CASSIGGGMYNEQFF TGTGCCAGTAGTATTGGAGGGGGCATGTACAATGAGCAGTTCTTC
TRBJ2-1 few TRBD2 TRBV5-4 CASSDGLAGSYNEQFF TGTGCCAGCAGCGACGGACTAGCGGGTTCTTACAATGAGCAGTTCTTC
TRBJ1-3 . . TRBV4-3 CASSQDTQTGNTIYF TGCGCCAGCAGCCAAGATACCCAGACTGGAAACACCATATATTTT
TRBJ2-1 . TRBD2 TRBV30 CAWSGGLEGNEQFF TGTGCCTGGAGTGGGGGACTAGAGGGCAATGAGCAGTTCTTC
TRBJ2-3 . TRBD1 TRBV18 CASSGTVGTDTQYF TGTGCCAGCTCCGGGACAGTCGGCACAGATACGCAGTATTTT
TRBJ2-4 few TRBD1 TRBV25-1 CASSGRGLAKNIQYF TGTGCCAGCAGTGGCAGGGGGCTAGCCAAAAACATTCAGTACTTC
TRBJ1-3 . . TRBV5-6 CASSLVWAVGSGNTIYF TGTGCCAGCAGCTTGGTATGGGCAGTTGGGTCTGGAAACACCATATATTTT